This entry concerns a single TCR beta chain. Its cognate antigen is unknown. These data originate in a study of T cell clonotyping in hematopoietic cell transplantation. Study-wide results and caveats: At the given depth, recipient repertoires were over 95% de novo clonotypes. CD4 and CD8 repertoire contributions could not be separated without sorting.

The CDR3 has 14 residues. Germline-derived CDR1 and CDR2 are GTSNPN and SVGIG (reference sequence). Deletions cut 5 bases from V and 1 base from J, with 9 bases between. Generated by immunoSEQ multiplex PCR, the TCRdb table keeps only in-frame clones and is missing some. This table has roughly 13,000 clones, approximately 97% appearing once. The chain has TRBV30 and TRBJ1-6, with D possibly TRBD1 on 5 matching bases. The material was peripheral blood mononuclear cells, obtained 30 days after allogeneic stem cell transplant. This receptor was taken from a female patient aged 50-60 years who had an allogeneic stem cell transplant from an unrelated donor, so T cells may come from the graft donor. Some clones in this sample may be carry-over from other donors' samples. CDR3 protein: CAWGRQSYNSPLHF. The CDR3 coding sequence is TGTGCCTGGGGGAGACAGTCCTATAATTCACCCCTCCACTTT.